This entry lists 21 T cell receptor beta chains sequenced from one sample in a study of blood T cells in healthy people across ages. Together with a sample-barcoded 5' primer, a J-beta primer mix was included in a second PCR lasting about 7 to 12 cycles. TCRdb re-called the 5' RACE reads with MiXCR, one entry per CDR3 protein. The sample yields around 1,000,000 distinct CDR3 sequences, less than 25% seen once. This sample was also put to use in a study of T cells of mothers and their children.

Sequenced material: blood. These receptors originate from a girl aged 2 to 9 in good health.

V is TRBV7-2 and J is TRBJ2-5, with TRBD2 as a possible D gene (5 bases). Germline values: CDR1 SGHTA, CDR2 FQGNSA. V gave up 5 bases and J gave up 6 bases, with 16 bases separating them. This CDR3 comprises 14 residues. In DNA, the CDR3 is TGTGCCAGCAGCCCCCGGGATAGTTGGAAGACCCAGTACTTC. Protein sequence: CASSPRDSWKTQYF.

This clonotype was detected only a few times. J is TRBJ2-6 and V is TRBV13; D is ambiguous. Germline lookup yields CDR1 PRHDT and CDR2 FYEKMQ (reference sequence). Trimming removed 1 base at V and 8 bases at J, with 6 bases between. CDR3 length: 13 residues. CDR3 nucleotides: TGTGCCAGCAGCTTAGCGTCTACCAACGTCCTGACTTTC. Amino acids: CASSLASTNVLTF.

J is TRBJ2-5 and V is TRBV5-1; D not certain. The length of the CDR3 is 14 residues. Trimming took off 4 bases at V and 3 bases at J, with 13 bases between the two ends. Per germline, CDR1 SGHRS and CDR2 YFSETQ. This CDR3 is CASSHRHLKETQYF. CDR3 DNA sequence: TGCGCCAGCAGCCACCGACACCTGAAAGAGACCCAGTACTTC. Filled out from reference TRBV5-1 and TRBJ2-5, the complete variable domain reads KAGVTQTPRYLIKTRGQQVTLSCSPISGHRSVSWYQQTPGQGLQFLFEYFSETQRNKGNFPGRFSGRQFSNSRSEMNVSTLELGDSALYLCASSHRHLKETQYFGPGTRLLVL.

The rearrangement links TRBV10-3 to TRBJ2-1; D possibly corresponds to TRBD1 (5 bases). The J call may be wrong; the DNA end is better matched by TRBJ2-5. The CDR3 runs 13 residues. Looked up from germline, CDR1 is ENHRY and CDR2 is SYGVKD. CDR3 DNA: TGTGCCATCAGACCTCGACAGCAAGAGACCCAGTACTTC. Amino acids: CAIRPRQQETQYF.

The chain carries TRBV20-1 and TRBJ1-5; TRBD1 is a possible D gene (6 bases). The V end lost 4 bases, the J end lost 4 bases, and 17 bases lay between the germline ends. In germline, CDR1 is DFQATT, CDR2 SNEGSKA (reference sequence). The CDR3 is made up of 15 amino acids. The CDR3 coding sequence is TGCAGTGCTATTGAATCCGGGACACTGAATCAGCCCCAGCATTTT. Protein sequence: CSAIESGTLNQPQHF.

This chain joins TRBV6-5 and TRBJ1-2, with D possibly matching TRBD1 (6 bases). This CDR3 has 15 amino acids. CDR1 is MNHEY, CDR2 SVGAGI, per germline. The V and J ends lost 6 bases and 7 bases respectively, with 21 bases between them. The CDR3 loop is CASSPAARTVGGYTF. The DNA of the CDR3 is TGTGCCAGCAGCCCAGCTGCCAGGACAGTGGGTGGCTACACCTTC.

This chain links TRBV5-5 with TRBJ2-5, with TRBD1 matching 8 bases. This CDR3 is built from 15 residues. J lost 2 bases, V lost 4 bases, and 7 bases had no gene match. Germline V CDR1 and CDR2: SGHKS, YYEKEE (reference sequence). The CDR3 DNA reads TGTGCCAGCAGCCCCGAGACAGGGGATCAAGAGACCCAGTACTTC. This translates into CASSPETGDQETQYF.

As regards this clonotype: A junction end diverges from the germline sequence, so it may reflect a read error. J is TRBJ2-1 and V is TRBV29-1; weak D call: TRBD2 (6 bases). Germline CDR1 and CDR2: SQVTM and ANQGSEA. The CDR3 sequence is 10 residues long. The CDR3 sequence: CSVGGASSFF. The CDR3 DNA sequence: TGCAGTGTTGGAGGGGCGTCATCGTTCTTC.

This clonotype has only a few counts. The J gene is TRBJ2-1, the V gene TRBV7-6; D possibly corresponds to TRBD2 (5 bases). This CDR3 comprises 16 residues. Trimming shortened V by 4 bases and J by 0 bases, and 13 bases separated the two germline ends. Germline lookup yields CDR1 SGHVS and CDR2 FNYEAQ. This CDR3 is CASSSMSGPSYNEQFF. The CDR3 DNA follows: TGTGCCAGCAGCTCCATGAGCGGACCCTCCTACAATGAGCAGTTCTTC.

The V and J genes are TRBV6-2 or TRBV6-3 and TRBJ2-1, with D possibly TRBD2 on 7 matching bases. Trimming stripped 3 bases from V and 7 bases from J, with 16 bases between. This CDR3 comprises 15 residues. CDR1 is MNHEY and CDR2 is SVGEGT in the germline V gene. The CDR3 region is CASSYLGGASNEQFF. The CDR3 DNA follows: TGTGCCAGCAGTTATCTGGGGGGGGCCTCGAATGAGCAGTTCTTC.

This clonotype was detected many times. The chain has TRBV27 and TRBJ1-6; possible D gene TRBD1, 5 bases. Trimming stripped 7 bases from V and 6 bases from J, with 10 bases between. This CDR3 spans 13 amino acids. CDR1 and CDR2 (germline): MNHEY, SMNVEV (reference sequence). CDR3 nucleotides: TGTGCCAGCACCCCTGGGGGTAATTCACCCCTCCACTTT. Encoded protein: CASTPGGNSPLHF.

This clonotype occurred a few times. CDR3 DNA: TGTGCCAGCAGCTCATTCAGGGGGGGGAACGAGCAGTACTTC. Residues: CASSSFRGGNEQYF. V and J are TRBV7-8 and TRBJ2-5; D may be TRBD1 or TRBD2 (7 bases each). With the DNA end fitting TRBJ2-7 better, the J assignment may be wrong. The germline V gene encodes CDR1 SGHVS and CDR2 FQNEAQ. The CDR3 covers 14 residues.

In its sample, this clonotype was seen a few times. The CDR3 reads CASSQDLANTEAFF. DNA of the CDR3: TGTGCCAGCAGCCAAGATCTAGCGAACACTGAAGCTTTCTTT. V and J are TRBV4-2 and TRBJ1-1; D is unclear. Germline CDR1 reads LGHNA; CDR2 reads YNFKEQ. The length of the CDR3 is 14 residues. V was shortened by 0 bases and J by 1 base, with 6 bases between the two germline ends.

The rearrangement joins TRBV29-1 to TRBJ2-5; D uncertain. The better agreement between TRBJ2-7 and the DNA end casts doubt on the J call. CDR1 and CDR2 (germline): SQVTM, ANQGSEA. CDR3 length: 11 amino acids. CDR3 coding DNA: TGCAGCGTTTTCGGCTCCTACGAGCAGTACTTC. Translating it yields CSVFGSYEQYF.

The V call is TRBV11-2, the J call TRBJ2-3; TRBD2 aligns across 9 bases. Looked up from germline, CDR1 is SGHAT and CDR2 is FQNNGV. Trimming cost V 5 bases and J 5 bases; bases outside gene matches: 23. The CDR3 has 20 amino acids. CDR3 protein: CASSVNSFSGRAVRGDTQYF. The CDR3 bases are TGTGCCAGCAGCGTGAACTCTTTTAGCGGGAGAGCAGTTAGAGGAGATACGCAGTATTTT.

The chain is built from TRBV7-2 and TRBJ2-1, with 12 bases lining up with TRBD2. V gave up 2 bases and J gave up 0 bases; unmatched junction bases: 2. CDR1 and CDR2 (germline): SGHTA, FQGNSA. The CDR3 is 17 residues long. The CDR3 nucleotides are TGTGCCAGCAGCTTACTAGCGGGGGGGAGCTCCTACAATGAGCAGTTCTTC. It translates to CASSLLAGGSSYNEQFF.

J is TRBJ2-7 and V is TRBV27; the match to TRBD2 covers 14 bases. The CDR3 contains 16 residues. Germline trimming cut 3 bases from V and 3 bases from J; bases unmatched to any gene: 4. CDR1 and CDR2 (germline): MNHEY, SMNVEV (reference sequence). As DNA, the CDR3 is TGTGCCAGCAGTTTGACTAGCGGGAGGGATTACTACGAGCAGTACTTC. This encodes CASSLTSGRDYYEQYF.

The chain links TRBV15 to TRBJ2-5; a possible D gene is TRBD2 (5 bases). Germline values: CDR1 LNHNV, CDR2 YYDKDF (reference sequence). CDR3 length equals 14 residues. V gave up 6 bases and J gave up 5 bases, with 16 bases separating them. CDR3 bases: TGTGCCACCAGTCGCACACTAGTGGGGGAGACCCAGTACTTC. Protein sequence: CATSRTLVGETQYF.

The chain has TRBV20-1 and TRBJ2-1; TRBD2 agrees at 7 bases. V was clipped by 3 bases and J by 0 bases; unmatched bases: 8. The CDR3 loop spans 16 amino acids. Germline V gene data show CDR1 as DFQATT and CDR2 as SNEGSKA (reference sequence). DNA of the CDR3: TGCAGTGCTAGGCTTTTGCGGGAGTTCTCCTACAATGAGCAGTTCTTC. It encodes CSARLLREFSYNEQFF.

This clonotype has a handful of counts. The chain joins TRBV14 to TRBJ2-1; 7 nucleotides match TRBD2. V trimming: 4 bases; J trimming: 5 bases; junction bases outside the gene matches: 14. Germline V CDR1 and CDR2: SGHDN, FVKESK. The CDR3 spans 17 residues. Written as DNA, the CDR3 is TGTGCCAGCAGCCCCCTCCCCGGGACTACCGGTGACAATGAGCAGTTCTTC. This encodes CASSPLPGTTGDNEQFF.

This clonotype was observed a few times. CDR3 amino acids: CIIRGRTYNEQFF. The CDR3 DNA reads as TGCATCATCCGCGGGCGAACCTACAATGAGCAGTTCTTC. The chain carries TRBV29-1 and TRBJ2-5; the D gene is possibly TRBD2 (5 bases). TRBJ2-1 explains the end of the DNA better; the J call may be wrong. This CDR3 is 13 amino acids long. Germline V CDR1 and CDR2: SQVTM, ANQGSEA.